A single TCR beta chain is shown here with its context. This CDR3 comprises 14 residues. Trimming stripped 1 base from V and 2 bases from J, with 11 bases between. Germline V CDR1 and CDR2: DFQATT, SNEGSKA (reference sequence). Unique molecular identifiers were present on the cDNA, and a universal primer site came from template switching. MiXCR, applied by TCRdb to the 5' RACE reads, yields one record per CDR3 protein. The table includes approximately 600,000 distinct CDR3 sequences, about 7.1% detected once. This sample was included in a study of identical twins. All donors were healthy Caucasians. This sample also belongs to another study, concerning yellow fever vaccine responses in identical twins.

The rearrangement uses TRBV20-1 and TRBJ2-5, with D possibly TRBD2 on 6 matching bases. Material for sequencing was PBMCs. The TCR originated in a woman younger than 30 in good health. The CDR3 region is CSARAGRGQETQYF. The CDR3 DNA reads as TGCAGTGCTAGAGCGGGGCGGGGTCAAGAGACCCAGTACTTC.